The T cell receptor (beta chain) under discussion was sequenced for a study of human T cells and chemical hapten exposure. Study-level results: With regard to DPC sensitization, TCRs above 1 in 1000 frequency did not change. Expanded TCR sets contained significantly more large CDR3 similarity clusters than controls.

Time point described: pre-sensitization, week 0. The treatment denotes: therapeutic diphenylcyclopropenone sensitization with weekly scalp DPC. Donation of samples came from alopecia patients who were 18 to 70 years old and suitable for DPC. For the library, individual cDNA molecules each received unique molecular identifiers. TCRdb reprocessed the RACE reads via MiXCR and lists one record per CDR3 protein. Counted here are tens of thousands of distinct CDR3 sequences, around 9.6% occurring once; the ten biggest clones make up around 4%. This clonotype has a handful of counts. What it binds is not known. The CDR3 totals 14 residues. Germline V gene lookup returns CDR1 LGHDT and CDR2 YNNKEL (reference sequence). Trimming at V came to 5 bases and at J to 6 bases, leaving 8 bases not matched to a gene.

The sequence was collected from a woman between 40 and 50 years old with alopecia areata. Some clones in this sample may be carry-over from other donors' samples. Material: whole blood, obtained in connection with sensitization to the hapten diphenylcyclopropenone (DPC). The chain carries TRBV3-1 and TRBJ1-1; TRBD1 aligns across 8 bases. The CDR3 spells CASSLLTGGPEAFF. CDR3 in DNA: TGTGCCAGCAGCTTGTTAACAGGGGGACCTGAAGCTTTCTTT.